Reported below is one T cell receptor beta chain. The entry originates in a study of blood T cell repertoires in COVID-19. Looking at the study overall: Specimens from acute and convalescent COVID-19 originated in the United States, Italy and Spain. Sample material is recorded as cDNA or gDNA derived from T cells, B-cell-depleted T cells, or PBMCs.

In the original processing: Scientists estimated how many nucleated cells there were by amplifying reference gene primers. Libraries were prepared by immunoSEQ multiplex PCR; TCRdb keeps only in-frame clonotypes and omits some of them. V and J calls and clone size are as listed in that table; D and trimming were resolved from the DNA. The sample shows fewer than 200,000 clones, approximately 87% of them seen only once. The CDR3 length is 15 residues. V gave up 3 bases and J gave up 6 bases; unmatched junction bases: 8. CDR1 is SGHRS, CDR2 YFSETQ, per germline. The source is a man aged 65 to 85 with active or convalescent COVID-19. The chain links TRBV5-1 to TRBJ1-4, with 7 bases aligning to TRBD1. What was sequenced was peripheral blood. CDR3: CASSSLGTVYEKLFF. As DNA, the CDR3 is TGCGCCAGCAGCTCCCTAGGGACAGTTTATGAAAAACTGTTTTTT.